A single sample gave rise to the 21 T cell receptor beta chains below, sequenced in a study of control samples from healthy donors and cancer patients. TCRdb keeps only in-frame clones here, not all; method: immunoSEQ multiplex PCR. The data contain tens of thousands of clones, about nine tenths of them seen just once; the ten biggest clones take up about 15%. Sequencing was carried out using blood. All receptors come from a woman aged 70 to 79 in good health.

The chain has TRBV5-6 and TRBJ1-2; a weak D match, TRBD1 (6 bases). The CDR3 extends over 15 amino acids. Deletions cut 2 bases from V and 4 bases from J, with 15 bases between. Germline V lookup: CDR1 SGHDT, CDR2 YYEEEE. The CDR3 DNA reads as TGTGCCAGCAGCTTAGATGACAGGTTGGGCTATGGCTACACCTTC. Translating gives CASSLDDRLGYGYTF. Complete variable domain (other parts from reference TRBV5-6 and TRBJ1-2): DAGVTQSPTHLIKTRGQQVTLRCSPKSGHDTVSWYQQALGQGPQFIFQYYEEEERQRGNFPDRFSGHQFPNYSSELNVNALLLGDSALYLCASSLDDRLGYGYTFGSGTRLTVV.

The CDR3 DNA sequence: TGTGCCAGCAGCGCCTACAGGGGGTTGAACACTGAAGCTTTCTTT. It specifies CASSAYRGLNTEAFF. The rearrangement uses TRBV5-6 and TRBJ1-1; TRBD1 matches at 8 bases. The CDR3 runs 15 residues. Germline trimming cut 4 bases from V and 0 bases from J; bases unmatched to any gene: 5. Germline V gene lookup returns CDR1 SGHDT and CDR2 YYEEEE.

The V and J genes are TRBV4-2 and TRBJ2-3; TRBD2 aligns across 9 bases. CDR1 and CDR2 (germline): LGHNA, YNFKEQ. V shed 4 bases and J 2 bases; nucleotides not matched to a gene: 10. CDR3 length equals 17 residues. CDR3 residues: CASSPEEREAATDTQYF. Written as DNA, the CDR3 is TGTGCCAGCAGCCCTGAAGAGCGGGAGGCCGCCACAGATACGCAGTATTTT.

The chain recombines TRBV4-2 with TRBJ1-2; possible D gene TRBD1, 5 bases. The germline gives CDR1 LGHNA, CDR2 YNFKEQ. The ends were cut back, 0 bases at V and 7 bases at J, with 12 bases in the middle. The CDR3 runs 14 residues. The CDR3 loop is CASSQEAGYPGYTF. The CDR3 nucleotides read TGTGCCAGCAGCCAAGAGGCAGGGTATCCTGGCTACACCTTC.

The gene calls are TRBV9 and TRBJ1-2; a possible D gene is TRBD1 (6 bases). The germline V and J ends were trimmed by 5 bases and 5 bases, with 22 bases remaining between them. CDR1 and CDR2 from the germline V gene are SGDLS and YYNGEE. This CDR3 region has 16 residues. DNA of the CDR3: TGTGCCAGCAGTAAGTTCGACAGGCTGGGTTCATATGGCTACACCTTC. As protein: CASSKFDRLGSYGYTF.

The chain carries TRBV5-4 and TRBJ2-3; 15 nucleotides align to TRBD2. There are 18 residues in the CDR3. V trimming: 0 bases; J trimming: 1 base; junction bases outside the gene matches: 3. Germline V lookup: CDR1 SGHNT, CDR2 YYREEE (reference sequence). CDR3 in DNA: TGTGCCAGCAGCTTGGGGACTAGCGGGAGGGTCGGCACAGATACGCAGTATTTT. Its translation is CASSLGTSGRVGTDTQYF.

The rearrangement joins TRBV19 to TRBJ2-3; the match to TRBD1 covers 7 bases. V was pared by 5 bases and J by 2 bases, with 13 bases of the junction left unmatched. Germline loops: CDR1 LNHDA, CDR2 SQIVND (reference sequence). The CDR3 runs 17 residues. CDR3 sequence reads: CASSSGQPFMVTDTQYF. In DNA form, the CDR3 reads TGTGCCAGTAGTTCGGGACAGCCCTTCATGGTCACAGATACGCAGTATTTT.

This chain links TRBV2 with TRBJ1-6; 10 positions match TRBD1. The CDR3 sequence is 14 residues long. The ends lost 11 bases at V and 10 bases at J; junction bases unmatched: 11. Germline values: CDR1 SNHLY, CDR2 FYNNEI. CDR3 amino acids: CASRTGGLRSPLHF. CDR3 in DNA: TGTGCCTCTCGGACAGGGGGTTTGAGATCACCCCTCCACTTT.

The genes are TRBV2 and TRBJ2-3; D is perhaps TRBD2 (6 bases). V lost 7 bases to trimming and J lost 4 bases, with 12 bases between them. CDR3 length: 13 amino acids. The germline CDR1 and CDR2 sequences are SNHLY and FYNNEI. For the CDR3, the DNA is TGTGCCAGCAACCGGGAGAGGGCAGATACGCAGTATTTT. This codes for CASNRERADTQYF.

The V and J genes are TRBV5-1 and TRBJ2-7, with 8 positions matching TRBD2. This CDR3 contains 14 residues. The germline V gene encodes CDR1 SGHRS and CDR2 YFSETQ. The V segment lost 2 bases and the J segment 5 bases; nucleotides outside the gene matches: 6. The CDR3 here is CASSFLSGVNEQYF. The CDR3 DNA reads TGCGCCAGCAGCTTTCTTAGCGGGGTTAACGAGCAGTACTTC. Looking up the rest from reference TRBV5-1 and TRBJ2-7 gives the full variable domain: KAGVTQTPRYLIKTRGQQVTLSCSPISGHRSVSWYQQTPGQGLQFLFEYFSETQRNKGNFPGRFSGRQFSNSRSEMNVSTLELGDSALYLCASSFLSGVNEQYFGPGTRLTVT.

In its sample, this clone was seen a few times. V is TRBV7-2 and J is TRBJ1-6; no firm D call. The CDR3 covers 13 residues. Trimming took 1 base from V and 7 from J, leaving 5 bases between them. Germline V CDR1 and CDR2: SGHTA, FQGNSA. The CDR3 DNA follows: TGTGCCAGCAGCTTAGGACCAAATTCACCCCTCCACTTT. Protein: CASSLGPNSPLHF. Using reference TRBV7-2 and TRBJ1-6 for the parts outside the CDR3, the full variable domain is GAGVSQSPSNKVTEKGKDVELRCDPISGHTALYWYRQSLGQGLEFLIYFQGNSAPDKSGLPSDRFSAERTGGSVSTLTIQRTQQEDSAVYLCASSLGPNSPLHFGNGTRLTVT.

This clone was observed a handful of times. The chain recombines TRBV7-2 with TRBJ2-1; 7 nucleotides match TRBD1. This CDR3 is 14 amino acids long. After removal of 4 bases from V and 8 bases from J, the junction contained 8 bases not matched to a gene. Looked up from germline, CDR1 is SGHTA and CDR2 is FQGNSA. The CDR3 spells CASSYRGRSDEQFF. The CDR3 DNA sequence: TGTGCCAGCAGCTATAGGGGGCGGTCTGATGAGCAGTTCTTC.

CDR3 loop: CASSLMQNTGELFF. CDR3 nucleotides: TGTGCCAGCAGCTTAATGCAAAACACCGGGGAGCTGTTTTTT. This chain connects TRBV7-9 to TRBJ2-2, with D hard to call. V gave up 2 bases and J gave up 2 bases, with 6 bases separating them. The CDR3 spans 14 residues. Germline CDR1 SEHNR, CDR2 FQNEAQ (reference sequence).

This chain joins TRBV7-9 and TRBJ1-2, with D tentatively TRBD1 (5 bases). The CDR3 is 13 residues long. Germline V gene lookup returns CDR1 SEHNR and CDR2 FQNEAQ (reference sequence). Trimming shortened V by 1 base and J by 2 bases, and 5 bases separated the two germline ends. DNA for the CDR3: TGTGCCAGCAGCTTAGAGGGGAACTATGGCTACACCTTC. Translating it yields CASSLEGNYGYTF.

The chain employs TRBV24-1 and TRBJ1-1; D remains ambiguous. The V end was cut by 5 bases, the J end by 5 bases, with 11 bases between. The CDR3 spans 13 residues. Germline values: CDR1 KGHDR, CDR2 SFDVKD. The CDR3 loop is CATSVASGTEAFF. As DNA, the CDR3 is TGTGCCACCAGTGTCGCTTCGGGTACTGAAGCTTTCTTT.

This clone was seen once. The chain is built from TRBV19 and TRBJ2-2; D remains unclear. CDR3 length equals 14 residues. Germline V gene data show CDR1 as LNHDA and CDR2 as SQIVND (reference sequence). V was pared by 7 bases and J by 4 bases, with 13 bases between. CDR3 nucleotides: TGTGCCAGTAAATCACTGGATTCCACCGGGGAGCTGTTTTTT. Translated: CASKSLDSTGELFF.

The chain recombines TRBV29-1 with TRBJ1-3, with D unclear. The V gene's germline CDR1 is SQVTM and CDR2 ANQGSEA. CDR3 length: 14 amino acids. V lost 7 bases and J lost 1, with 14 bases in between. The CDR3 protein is CSGSGGGSGNTIYF. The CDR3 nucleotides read TGCAGCGGCTCTGGTGGAGGGTCTGGAAACACCATATATTTT.

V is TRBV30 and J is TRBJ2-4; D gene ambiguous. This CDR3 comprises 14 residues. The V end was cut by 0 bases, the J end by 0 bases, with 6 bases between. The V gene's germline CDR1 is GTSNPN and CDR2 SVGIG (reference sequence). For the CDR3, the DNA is TGTGCCTGGAGTGTAGCGCTAGCCAAAAACATTCAGTACTTC. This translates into CAWSVALAKNIQYF.

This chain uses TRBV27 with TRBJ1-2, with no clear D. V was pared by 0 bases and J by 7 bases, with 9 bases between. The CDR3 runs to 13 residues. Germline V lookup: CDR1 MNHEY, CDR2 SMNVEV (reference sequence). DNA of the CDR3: TGTGCCAGCAGTTTATCCGGGGTGGTTGGCTACACCTTC. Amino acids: CASSLSGVVGYTF.

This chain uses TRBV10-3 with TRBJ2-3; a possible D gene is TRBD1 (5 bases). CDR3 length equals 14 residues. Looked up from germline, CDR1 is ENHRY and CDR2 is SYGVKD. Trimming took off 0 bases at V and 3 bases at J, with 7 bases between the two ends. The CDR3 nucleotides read TGTGCCATCAGTGAGTCACAGGATACAGATACGCAGTATTTT. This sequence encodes CAISESQDTDTQYF.

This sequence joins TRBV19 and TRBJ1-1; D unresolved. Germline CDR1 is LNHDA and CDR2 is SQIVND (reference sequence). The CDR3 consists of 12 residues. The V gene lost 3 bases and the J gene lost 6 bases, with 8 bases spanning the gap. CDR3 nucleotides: TGTGCCAGTAGTATTAGACGCGCTGAAGCTTTCTTT. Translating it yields CASSIRRAEAFF.